Listed here is a single T cell receptor (beta chain). Libraries were prepared by immunoSEQ multiplex PCR; TCRdb keeps only in-frame clonotypes and omits some of them. The sample holds more than 95,000 clones; 65% to 90% are singletons and the top ten take just over 6.5%. This entry is derived from a study of blood T cell repertoires in COVID-19. Study overall: Spain, Italy and the United States supplied samples that represented acute and convalescent COVID-19. The cDNA or gDNA used as material had been derived from T cells, B-cell-depleted T cells, or PBMCs.

The clonotype originates from a man older than 75 with active or convalescent COVID-19. Specimen: peripheral blood.

Here the CDR3 reads CASSKWDRASGNTIYF. CDR3 bases: TGTGCCAGCAGTAAGTGGGACAGGGCTTCTGGAAACACCATATATTTT. This chain joins TRBV25-1 and TRBJ1-3, with TRBD1 matching 9 bases. With V trimmed by 5 bases and J by 1 base, 6 bases remained unmatched. Germline V gene data show CDR1 as MGHDK and CDR2 as SYGVNS. The CDR3 is 16 residues long.